This T cell receptor (beta chain) was sequenced for a study of OX40 agonist ivuxolimab in advanced cancers. V dropped 5 bases and J dropped 1 base, with 5 bases sitting between them. The V gene's germline CDR1 is SGHTA and CDR2 FQGTGA. The CDR3 covers 13 residues. TCRdb keeps only in-frame clones here, not all; method: immunoSEQ multiplex PCR. The table has some 99,000 clones, about 79% seen once. Material: CD4+ or CD8+ T cells sorted from blood, obtained in a trial of the OX40 agonist ivuxolimab. V is TRBV7-3 and J is TRBJ2-2; no reliable D call. The TCR originated in an adult with an advanced solid tumor such as melanoma, head and neck, liver or kidney cancer. CDR3 nucleotide sequence: TGTGCCAGCAGCCCAGGGAACACCGGGGAGCTGTTTTTT. Amino acid sequence: CASSPGNTGELFF.